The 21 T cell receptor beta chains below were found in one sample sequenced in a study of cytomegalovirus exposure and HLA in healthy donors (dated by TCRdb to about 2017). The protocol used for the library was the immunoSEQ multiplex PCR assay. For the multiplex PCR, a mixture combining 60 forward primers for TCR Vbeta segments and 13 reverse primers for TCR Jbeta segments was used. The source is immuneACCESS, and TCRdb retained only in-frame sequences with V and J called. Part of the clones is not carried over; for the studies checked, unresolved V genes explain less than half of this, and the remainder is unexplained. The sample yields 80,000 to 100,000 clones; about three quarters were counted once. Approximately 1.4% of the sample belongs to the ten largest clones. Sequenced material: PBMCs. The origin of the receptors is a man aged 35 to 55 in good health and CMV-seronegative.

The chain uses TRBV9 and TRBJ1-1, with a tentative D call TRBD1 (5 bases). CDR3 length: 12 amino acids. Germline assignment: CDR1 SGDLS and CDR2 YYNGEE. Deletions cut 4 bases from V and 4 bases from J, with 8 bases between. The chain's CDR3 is CASSPQGTEAFF. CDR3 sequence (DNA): TGTGCCAGCAGCCCTCAGGGCACTGAAGCTTTCTTT.

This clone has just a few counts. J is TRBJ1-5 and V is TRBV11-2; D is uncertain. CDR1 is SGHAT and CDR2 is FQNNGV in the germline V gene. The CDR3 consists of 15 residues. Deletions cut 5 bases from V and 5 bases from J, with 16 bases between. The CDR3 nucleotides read TGTGCCAGCAGCGTCGGGGTGGGGAGGGATCAGCCCCAGCATTTT. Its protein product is CASSVGVGRDQPQHF.

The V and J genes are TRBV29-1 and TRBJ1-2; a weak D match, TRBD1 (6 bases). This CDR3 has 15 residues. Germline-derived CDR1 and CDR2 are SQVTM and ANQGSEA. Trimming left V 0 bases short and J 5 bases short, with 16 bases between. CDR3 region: CSVEESRGTFYGYTF. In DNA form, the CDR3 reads TGCAGCGTTGAAGAGAGCAGGGGCACTTTTTATGGCTACACCTTC.

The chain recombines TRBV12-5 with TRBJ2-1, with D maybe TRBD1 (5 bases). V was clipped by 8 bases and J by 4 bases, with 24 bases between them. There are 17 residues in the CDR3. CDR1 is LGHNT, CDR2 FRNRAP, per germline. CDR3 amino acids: CASSRQNNPIKYNEQFF. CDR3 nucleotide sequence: TGTGCTAGTAGCAGACAGAACAACCCTATTAAATACAATGAGCAGTTCTTC.

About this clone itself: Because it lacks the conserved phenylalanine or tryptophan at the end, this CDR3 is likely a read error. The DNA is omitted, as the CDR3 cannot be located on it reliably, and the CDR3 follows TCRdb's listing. CDR3: CASSTRWGTHLLPWDI. This chain joins TRBV21-1 and TRBJ2-7; TRBD1, the D gene given by the table, was not confirmed from the DNA. TRBV21-1 is designated a pseudogene. The CDR3 is 16 residues long, counting both termini.

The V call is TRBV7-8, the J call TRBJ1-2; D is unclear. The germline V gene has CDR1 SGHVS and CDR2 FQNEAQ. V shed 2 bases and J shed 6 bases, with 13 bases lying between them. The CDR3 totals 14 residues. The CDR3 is CASSLTATPHGYTF. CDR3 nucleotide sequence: TGTGCCAGCAGCTTAACGGCGACACCACATGGCTACACCTTC.

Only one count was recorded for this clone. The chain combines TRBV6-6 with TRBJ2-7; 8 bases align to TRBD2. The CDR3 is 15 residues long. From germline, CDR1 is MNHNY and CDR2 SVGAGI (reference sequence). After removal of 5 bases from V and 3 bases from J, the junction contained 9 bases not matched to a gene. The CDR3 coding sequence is TGTGCCAGCAGTAGATCCGGGGGGGGTAACTACGAGCAGTACTTC. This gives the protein CASSRSGGGNYEQYF.

CDR3 residues: CASSLPGPTSPLHF. CDR3 nucleotides: TGTGCCAGCAGTTTGCCAGGGCCCACTTCACCCCTCCACTTT. The gene calls are TRBV28 and TRBJ1-6; D is perhaps TRBD1 (5 bases). Germline CDR1 and CDR2: MDHEN and SYDVKM. The CDR3 runs to 14 residues. Trimming took off 3 bases at V and 9 bases at J, with 12 bases between the two ends.

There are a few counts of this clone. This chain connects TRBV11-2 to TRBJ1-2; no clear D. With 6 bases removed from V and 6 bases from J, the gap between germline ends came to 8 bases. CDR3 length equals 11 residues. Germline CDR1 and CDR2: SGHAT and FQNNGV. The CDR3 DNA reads TGTGCCAGCAGGCGCATCCATGGCTACACCTTC. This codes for CASRRIHGYTF.

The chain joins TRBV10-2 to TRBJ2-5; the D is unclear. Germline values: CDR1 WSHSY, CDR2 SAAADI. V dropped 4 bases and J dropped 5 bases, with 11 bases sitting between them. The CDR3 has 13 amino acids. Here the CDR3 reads CASSVLLSETQYF. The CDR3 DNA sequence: TGCGCCAGCAGTGTCCTTCTTAGCGAGACCCAGTACTTC.

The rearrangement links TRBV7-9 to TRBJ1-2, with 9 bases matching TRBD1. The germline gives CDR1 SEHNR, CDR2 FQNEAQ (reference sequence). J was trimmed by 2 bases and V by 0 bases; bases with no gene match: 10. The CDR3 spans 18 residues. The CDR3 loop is CASSLALVMTGGNYGYTF. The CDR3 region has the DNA TGTGCCAGCAGCTTAGCCCTTGTTATGACAGGGGGGAACTATGGCTACACCTTC.

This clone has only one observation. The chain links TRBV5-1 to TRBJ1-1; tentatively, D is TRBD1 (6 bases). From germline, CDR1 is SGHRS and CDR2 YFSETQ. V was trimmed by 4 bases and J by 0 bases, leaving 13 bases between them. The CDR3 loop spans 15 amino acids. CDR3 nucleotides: TGCGCCAGCAGCCCAGGACAGCGCATGAACACTGAAGCTTTCTTT. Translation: CASSPGQRMNTEAFF.

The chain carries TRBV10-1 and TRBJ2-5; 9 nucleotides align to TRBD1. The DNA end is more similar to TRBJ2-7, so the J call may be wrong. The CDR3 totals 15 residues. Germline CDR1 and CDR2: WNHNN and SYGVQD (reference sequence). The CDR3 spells CASRSGQGSSYEQYF. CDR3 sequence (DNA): TGCGCCAGCAGAAGTGGACAGGGGAGCTCCTACGAGCAGTACTTC.

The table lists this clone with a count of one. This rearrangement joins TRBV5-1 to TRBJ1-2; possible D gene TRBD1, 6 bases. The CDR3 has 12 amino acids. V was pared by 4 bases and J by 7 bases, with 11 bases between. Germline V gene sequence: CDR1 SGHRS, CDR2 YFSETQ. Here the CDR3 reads CASSRDISGYTF. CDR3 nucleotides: TGCGCCAGCAGCAGGGACATTTCTGGCTACACCTTC.

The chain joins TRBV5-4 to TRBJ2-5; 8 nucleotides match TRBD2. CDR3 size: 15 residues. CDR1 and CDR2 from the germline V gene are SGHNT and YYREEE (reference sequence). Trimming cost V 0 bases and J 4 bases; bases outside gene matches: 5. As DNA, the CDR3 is TGTGCCAGCAGCTTGGCCGGGGCGGGGGGAGAGACCCAGTACTTC. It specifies CASSLAGAGGETQYF.

CDR3 in amino acids: CASEKDSNSNQPQHF. The CDR3 region has the DNA TGTGCCAGCGAGAAGGACAGTAATAGCAATCAGCCCCAGCATTTT. The chain has TRBV2 and TRBJ1-5; maybe TRBD1 (6 bases). The CDR3 is 15 amino acids. Looked up from germline, CDR1 is SNHLY and CDR2 is FYNNEI. V was pared by 8 bases and J by 0 bases, with 14 bases between.

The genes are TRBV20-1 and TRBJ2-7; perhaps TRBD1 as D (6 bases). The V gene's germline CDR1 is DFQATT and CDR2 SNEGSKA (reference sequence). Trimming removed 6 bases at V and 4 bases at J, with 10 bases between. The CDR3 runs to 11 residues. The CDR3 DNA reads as TGCAGTGCCCCAGACAGGTACGAGCAGTACTTC. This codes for CSAPDRYEQYF.

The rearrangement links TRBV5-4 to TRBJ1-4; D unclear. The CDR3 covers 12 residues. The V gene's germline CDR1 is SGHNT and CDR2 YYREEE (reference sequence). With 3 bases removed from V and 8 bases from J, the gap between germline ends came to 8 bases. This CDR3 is CASSSEGEKLFF. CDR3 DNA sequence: TGTGCCAGCAGCTCCGAGGGAGAAAAACTGTTTTTT.

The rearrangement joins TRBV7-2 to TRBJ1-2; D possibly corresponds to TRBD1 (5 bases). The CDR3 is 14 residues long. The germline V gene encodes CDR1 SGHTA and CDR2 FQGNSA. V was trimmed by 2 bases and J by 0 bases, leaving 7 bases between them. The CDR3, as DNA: TGTGCCAGCAGCTTACAGGGTTCTAACTATGGCTACACCTTC. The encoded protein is CASSLQGSNYGYTF.

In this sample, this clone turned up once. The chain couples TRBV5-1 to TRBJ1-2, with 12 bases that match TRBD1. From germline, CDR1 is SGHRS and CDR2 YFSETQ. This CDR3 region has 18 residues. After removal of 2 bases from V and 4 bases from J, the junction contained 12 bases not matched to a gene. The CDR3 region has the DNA TGCGCCAGCAGCTTAACCGGGACAGGGGGCGAAGGGCGCTATGGCTACACCTTC. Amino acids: CASSLTGTGGEGRYGYTF.

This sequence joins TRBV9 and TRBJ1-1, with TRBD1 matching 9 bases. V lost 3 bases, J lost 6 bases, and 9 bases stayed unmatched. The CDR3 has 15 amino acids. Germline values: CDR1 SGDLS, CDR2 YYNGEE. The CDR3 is CASSGGTGGVSEAFF. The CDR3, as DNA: TGTGCCAGCAGCGGCGGAACAGGGGGCGTCTCTGAAGCTTTCTTT.